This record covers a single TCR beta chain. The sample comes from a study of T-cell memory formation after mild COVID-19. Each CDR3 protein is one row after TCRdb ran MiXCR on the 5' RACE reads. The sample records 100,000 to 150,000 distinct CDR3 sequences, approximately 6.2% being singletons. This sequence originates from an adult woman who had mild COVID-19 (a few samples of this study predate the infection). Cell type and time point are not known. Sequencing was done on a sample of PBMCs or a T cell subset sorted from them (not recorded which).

The CDR3 sequence is CASSQQGAGADTQYF. The CDR3 coding sequence is TGCGCCAGCAGCCAACAGGGGGCTGGAGCAGATACGCAGTATTTT. The rearrangement uses TRBV5-1 and TRBJ2-3; 9 bases map to TRBD1. Trimming took 4 bases from V and 4 from J; bases not matched to a gene: 7. Germline lookup yields CDR1 SGHRS and CDR2 YFSETQ. The CDR3 covers 15 residues.